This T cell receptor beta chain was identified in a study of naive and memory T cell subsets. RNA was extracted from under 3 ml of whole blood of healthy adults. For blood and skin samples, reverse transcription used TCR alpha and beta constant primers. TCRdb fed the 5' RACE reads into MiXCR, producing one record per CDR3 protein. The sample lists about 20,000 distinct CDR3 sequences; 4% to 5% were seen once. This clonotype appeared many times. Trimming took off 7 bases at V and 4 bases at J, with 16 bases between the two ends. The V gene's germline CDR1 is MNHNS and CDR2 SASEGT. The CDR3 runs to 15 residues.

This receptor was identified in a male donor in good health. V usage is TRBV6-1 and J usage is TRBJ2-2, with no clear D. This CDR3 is CASTPKGSSTGELFF. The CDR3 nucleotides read TGTGCCAGCACTCCCAAGGGCAGCTCCACCGGGGAGCTGTTTTTT.